This T cell receptor (beta chain) emerged from a study of OX40 agonist ivuxolimab in advanced cancers. Regarding the complete study: The costimulatory receptor OX40 (CD134) was targeted by ivuxolimab, a fully human IgG2 agonistic monoclonal antibody. Intravenous ivuxolimab was administered to patients every 2 weeks at six dose levels: 0.01, 0.1, 0.3, 1.5, 3 and 10 mg/kg. Of the 50 to 55 patients in dose escalation, 19 had hepatocellular carcinoma, some 15 had melanoma, 9 had renal cell carcinoma and 9 had head and neck cancer. In the dose-escalation cohort, 82.7% of patients were male, and the mean age was roughly 60 years, with a range of roughly 20 to 80. Prior anti-PD-1, anti-PD-L1 or anti-CTLA-4 therapy was permitted, and checkpoint inhibitors had been received by roughly two fifths of dose-escalation patients. Partial responses occurred in three dose-escalation patients, of whom one had hepatocellular carcinoma and two had cutaneous melanoma. The point of sequencing TCRbeta in the periphery was to test whether ivuxolimab changed TCR sequence diversity and drove clonal T-cell expansion. The paper covers the monotherapy dose-escalation part of the phase I ivuxolimab trial, which included N ≈ 57 patients.

In regard to this clone: Its cognate antigen has yet to be identified. No quality values exist for individual bases; no much larger clone is one base distant.

Study-wide conclusions, independent of this receptor: In the 0.1-3.0 mg/kg groups, partial responders had among the lowest normalized peripheral clonal expansion, particularly in CD8+ T cells. At doses from 0.1 to 3.0 mg/kg, clonal expansion was seen in both CD4+ and CD8+ blood T cells between baseline and week 6. After ivuxolimab, expanded clones were on average more numerous among CD8+ T cells than among CD4+ T cells. Low levels of normalized T-cell clonal expansion were also seen in some nonresponding patients. The antigen specificity of the peripheral T cells that underwent clonal expansion was not determined.

For sequencing of the TCRbeta CDR3 region, genomic DNA was extracted from the sorted cells. TCRbeta CDR3 regions were sequenced using the immunoSEQ Assay. TCRdb re-hosts the immuneACCESS table, in-frame sequences only. Its copies lack some clones; in the studies checked, an unresolved V gene accounts for under half of them, and the cause for the rest is not known. The sample table shows about 36,000 clones, and 74% are seen once. Roughly 20% of the sample rests with the top ten. Patients with a history of autoimmune disease or receiving systemic immunosuppression were excluded from the trial. Peripheral blood for TCR sequencing was collected from all dose cohorts at baseline, on cycle 4 day 1, and on cycle 7 day 1. The samples were taken from a phase I, first-in-human, multicenter, open-label dose-escalation trial of ivuxolimab. Adults with locally advanced or metastatic head and neck squamous cell, hepatocellular, melanoma or renal cell carcinoma were enrolled in the trial. Before TCR sequencing, CD4+ T cells and CD8+ T cells from peripheral blood were sorted into separate populations.

For this chain, trimming is 3 bases at the V end and 4 bases at the J end, and the number of junction bases without a gene match is 2. The CDR3 spans 14 residues, from the cysteine through the phenylalanine. Only the CDR3 region is kept as DNA, spanning 42 bases read in frame from base 1. Via the germline V gene, CDR1 is SGHRS and CDR2 YFSETQ. This TCR was sampled from an adult with an advanced solid tumor such as melanoma, head and neck, liver or kidney cancer. Source: CD4+ or CD8+ T cells sorted from blood, taken in a trial of the OX40 agonist ivuxolimab. The chain is made from TRBV5-1 and TRBJ2-7; TRBD1 matches 12 bases in the middle. The CDR3 sequence is CASSWGQGAYEQYF. In nucleotides, the sequence is TGCGCCAGCAGCTGGGGACAGGGGGCGTACGAGCAGTACTTC.